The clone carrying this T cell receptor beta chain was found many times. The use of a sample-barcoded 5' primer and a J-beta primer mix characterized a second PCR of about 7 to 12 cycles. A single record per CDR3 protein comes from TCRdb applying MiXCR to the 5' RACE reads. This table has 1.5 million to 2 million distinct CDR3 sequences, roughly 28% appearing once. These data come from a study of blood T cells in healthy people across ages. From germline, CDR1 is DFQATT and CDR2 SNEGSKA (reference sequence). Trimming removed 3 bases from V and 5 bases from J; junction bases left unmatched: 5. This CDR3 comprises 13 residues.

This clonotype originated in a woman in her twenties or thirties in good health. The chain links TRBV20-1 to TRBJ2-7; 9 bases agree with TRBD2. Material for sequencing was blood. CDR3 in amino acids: CSARASGKDEQYF. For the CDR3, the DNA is TGCAGTGCTAGGGCTAGCGGGAAAGACGAGCAGTACTTC.